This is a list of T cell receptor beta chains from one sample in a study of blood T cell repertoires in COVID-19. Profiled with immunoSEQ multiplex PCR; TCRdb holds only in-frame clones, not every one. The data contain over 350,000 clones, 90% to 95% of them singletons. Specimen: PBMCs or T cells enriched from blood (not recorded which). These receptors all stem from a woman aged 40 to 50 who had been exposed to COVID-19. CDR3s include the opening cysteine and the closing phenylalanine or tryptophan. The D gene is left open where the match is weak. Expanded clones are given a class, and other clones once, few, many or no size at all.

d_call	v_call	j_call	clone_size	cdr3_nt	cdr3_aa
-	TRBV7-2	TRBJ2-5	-	TGTGCCAGCAGCTCGACAGTGTACCAAGAGACCCAGTACTTC	CASSSTVYQETQYF
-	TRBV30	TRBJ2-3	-	TGTGCCTGGGGTCTAGATACGCAGTATTTT	CAWGLDTQYF
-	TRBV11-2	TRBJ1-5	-	TGTGCCAGCAGCAGACAGATAAATCAGCCCCAGCATTTT	CASSRQINQPQHF
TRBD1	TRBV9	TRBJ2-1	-	TGTGCCAGCAGCTTATCGGACAGGATTTATGGGGTCTACAATGAGCAGTTCTTC	CASSLSDRIYGVYNEQFF
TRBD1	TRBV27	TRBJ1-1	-	TGTGCCAGCAGTTTCAGGGGGCGGAACACTGAAGCTTTCTTT	CASSFRGRNTEAFF
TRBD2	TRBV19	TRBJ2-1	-	TGTGCCAGTAGTATATTGGCGGGAGATTACAATGAGCAGTTCTTC	CASSILAGDYNEQFF
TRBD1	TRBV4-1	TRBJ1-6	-	TGCGCCAGCAGCCAAGACAGGGGGGCATTGATAGGTGGTAATTCACCCCTCCACTTT	CASSQDRGALIGGNSPLHF
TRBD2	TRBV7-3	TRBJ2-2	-	TGTGCCAGCAGCAAAAGAGCGGGAGGGCCTAACACCGGGGAGCTGTTTTTT	CASSKRAGGPNTGELFF
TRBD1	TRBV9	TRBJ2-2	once	TGTGCCAGCAGCTCCGAAACAGGGGCCCTCACCGGGGAGCTGTTTTTT	CASSSETGALTGELFF
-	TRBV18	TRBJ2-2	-	TGTGCCAGCTCACCGTATTACTCGGGGACCGGGGAGCTGTTTTTT	CASSPYYSGTGELFF
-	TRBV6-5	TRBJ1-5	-	TGTGCCAGCAGTTACCTTTTTCCGGGCAATCAGCCCCAGCATTTT	CASSYLFPGNQPQHF
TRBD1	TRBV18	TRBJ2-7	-	TGTGCCAGCTCACACGGGACAGGGGCTAGCTCCTACGAGCAGTACTTC	CASSHGTGASSYEQYF
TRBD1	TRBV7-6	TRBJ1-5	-	TGTGCCAGCAGCTTAGAAGGGGGCGGCAATCAGCCCCAGCATTTT	CASSLEGGGNQPQHF
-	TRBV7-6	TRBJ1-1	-	TGTGCCAGCAGCCGGTCCACTCTCACTGAAGCTTTCTTT	CASSRSTLTEAFF
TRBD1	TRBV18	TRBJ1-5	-	TGTGCCAGCTCACCCCGGGACAGGGGCTCTCCTAGCAATCAGCCCCAGCATTTT	CASSPRDRGSPSNQPQHF
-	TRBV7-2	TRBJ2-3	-	TGTGCCAGCAGTTCGCCGGGAGATACGCAGTATTTT	CASSSPGDTQYF
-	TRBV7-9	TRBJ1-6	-	TGTGCCAGCAGCTCTCTGACAGTCCTCCACTTT	CASSSLTVLHF